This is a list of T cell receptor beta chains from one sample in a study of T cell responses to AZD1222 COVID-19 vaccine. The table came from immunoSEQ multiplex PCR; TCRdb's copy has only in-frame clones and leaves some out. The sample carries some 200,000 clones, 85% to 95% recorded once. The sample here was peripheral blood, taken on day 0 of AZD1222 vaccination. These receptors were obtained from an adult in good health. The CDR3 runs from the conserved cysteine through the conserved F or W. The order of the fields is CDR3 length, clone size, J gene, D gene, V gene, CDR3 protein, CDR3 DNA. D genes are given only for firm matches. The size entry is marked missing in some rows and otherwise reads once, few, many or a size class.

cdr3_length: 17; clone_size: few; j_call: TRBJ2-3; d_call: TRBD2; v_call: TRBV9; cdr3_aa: CASSVVSGGAEKDTQYF; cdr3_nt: TGTGCCAGCAGCGTAGTTAGCGGGGGGGCTGAGAAAGATACGCAGTATTTT
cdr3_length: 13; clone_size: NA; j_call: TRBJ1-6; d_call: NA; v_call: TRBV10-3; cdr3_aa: CAISVQPDSPLHF; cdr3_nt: TGTGCCATCAGTGTCCAGCCGGACTCACCCCTCCACTTT
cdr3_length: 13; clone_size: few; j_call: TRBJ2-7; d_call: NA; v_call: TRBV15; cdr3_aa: CATSRDGTREQYF; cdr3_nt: TGTGCCACCAGCAGAGATGGGACGAGGGAGCAGTACTTC
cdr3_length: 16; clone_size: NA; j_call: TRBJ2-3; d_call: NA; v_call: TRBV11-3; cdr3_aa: CASSLTGLPGTDTQYF; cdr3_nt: TGTGCCAGCAGCTTGACGGGACTTCCCGGGACAGATACGCAGTATTTT
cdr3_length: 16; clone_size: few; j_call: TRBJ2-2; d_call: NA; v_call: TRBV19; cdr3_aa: CASRNPLGQGTGELFF; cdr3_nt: TGTGCCAGTAGGAACCCCCTGGGGCAGGGCACCGGGGAGCTGTTTTTT
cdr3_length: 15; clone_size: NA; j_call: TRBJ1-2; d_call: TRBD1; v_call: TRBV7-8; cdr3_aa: CASGSGTGLSNGYTF; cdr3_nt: TGTGCCAGCGGATCCGGGACAGGGTTAAGCAATGGCTACACCTTC
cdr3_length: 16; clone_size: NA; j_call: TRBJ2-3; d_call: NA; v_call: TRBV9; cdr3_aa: CASSVGAGDPGDTQYF; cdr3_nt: TGTGCCAGCAGCGTAGGGGCGGGCGACCCCGGAGATACGCAGTATTTT
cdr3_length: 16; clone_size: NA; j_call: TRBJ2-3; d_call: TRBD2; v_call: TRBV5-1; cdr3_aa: CASSLASSGGLDTQYF; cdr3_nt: TGCGCCAGCAGCTTGGCTAGTAGCGGGGGGCTAGATACGCAGTATTTT
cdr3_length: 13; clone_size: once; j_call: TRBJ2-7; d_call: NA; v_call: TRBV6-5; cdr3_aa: CASSYTTLGEQYF; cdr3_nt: TGTGCCAGCAGTTATACTACACTAGGCGAGCAGTACTTC
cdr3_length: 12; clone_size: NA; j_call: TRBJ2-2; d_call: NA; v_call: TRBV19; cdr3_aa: CAGTANTGELFF; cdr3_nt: TGTGCCGGTACAGCGAACACCGGGGAGCTGTTTTTT
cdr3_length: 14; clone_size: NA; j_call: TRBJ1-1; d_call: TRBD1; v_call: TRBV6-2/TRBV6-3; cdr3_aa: CASSPARGRTEAFF; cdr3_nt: TGTGCCAGCAGTCCCGCCAGGGGGAGGACTGAAGCTTTCTTT
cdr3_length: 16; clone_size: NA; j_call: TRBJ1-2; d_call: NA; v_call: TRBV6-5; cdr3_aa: CASSYGRDGGYYGYTF; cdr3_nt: TGTGCCAGCAGTTATGGTCGGGACGGAGGCTACTATGGCTACACCTTC
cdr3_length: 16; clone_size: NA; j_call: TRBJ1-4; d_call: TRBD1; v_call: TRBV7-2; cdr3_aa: CASSLDRGETNEKLFF; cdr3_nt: TGTGCCAGCAGTCTAGACAGGGGAGAAACCAATGAAAAACTGTTTTTT
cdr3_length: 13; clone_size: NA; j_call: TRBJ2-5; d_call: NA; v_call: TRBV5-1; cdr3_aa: CASSLGSGETQYF; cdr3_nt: TGCGCCAGCAGCTTGGGTTCCGGAGAGACCCAGTACTTC
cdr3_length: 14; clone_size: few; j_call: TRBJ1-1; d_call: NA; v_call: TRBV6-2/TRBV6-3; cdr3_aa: CASSHSAGTSEAFF; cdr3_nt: TGTGCCAGCAGCCACTCGGCCGGGACCTCTGAAGCTTTCTTT
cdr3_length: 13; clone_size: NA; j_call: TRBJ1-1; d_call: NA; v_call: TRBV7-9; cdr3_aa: CASSLAPRLEAFF; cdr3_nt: TGTGCCAGCAGCTTAGCGCCGAGACTCGAAGCTTTCTTT
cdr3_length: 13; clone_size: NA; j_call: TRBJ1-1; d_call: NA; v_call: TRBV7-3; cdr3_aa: CASSLSVNTEAFF; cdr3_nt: TGTGCCAGCAGCTTAAGCGTGAACACTGAAGCTTTCTTT
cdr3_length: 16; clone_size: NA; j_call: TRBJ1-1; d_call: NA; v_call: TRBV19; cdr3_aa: CASSIGHRRSNTEAFF; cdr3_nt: TGTGCCAGTAGTATAGGCCACAGGCGATCCAACACTGAAGCTTTCTTT
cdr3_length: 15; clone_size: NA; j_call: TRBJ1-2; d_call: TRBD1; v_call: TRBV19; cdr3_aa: CASTPGQGQNYGYTF; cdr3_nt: TGTGCCAGCACTCCGGGACAGGGTCAAAACTATGGCTACACCTTC
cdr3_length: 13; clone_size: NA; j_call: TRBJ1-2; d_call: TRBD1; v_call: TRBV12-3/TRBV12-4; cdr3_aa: CASSPGTGGAYTF; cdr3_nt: TGTGCCAGCAGCCCCGGGACAGGGGGCGCGTACACCTTC
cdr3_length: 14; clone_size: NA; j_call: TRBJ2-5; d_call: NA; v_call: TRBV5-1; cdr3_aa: CASSLGSGAETQYF; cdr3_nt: TGCGCCAGCAGCTTGGGATCCGGGGCGGAGACCCAGTACTTC
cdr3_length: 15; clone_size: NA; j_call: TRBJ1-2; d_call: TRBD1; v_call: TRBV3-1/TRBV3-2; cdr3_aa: CASSQMTGRPYGYTF; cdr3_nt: TGTGCCAGCAGCCAGATGACAGGGCGACCCTATGGCTACACCTTC
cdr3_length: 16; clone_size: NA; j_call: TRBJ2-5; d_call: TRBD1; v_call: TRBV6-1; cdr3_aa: CASSELTGSHQETQYF; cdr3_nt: TGTGCCAGCAGCGAACTGACAGGGTCCCACCAAGAGACCCAGTACTTC
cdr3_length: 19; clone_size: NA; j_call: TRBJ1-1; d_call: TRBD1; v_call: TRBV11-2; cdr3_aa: CASSLGTGGSRSSDTEAFF; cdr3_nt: TGTGCCAGCAGCTTAGGGACAGGGGGCTCCCGATCATCGGACACTGAAGCTTTCTTT
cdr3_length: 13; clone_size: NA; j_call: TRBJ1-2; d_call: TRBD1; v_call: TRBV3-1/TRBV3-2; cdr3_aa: CASSQGDRGGYTF; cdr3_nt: TGTGCCAGCAGCCAAGGTGACAGGGGTGGCTACACCTTC
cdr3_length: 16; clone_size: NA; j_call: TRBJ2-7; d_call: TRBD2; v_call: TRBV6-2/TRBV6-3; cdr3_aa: CASSLIGLAGAHEQYF; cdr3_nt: TGTGCCAGCAGTCTGATAGGACTAGCGGGAGCCCACGAGCAGTACTTC
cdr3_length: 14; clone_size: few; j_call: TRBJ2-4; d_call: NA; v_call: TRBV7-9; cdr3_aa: CASSLELAKNIQYF; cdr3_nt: TGTGCCAGCAGCTTAGAATTAGCCAAAAACATTCAGTACTTC
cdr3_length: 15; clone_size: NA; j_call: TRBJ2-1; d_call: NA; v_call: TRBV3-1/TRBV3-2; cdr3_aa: CASSQERGPYNEQFF; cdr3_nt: TGTGCCAGCAGCCAAGAAAGGGGACCCTACAATGAGCAGTTCTTC
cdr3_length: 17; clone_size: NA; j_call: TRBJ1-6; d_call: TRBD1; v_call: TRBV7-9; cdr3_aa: CASSLGSVGTANSPLHF; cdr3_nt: TGTGCCAGCAGCTTAGGAAGTGTCGGGACAGCGAATTCACCCCTCCACTTT
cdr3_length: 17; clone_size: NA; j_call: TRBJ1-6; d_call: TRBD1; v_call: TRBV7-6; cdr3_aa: CASSLARGGGEYSPLHF; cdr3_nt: TGTGCCAGCAGCTTAGCGCGAGGAGGGGGCGAGTATTCACCCCTCCACTTT
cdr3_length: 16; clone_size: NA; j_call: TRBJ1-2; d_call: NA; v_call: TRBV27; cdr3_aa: CASSLSSPGAGYGYTF; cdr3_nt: TGTGCCAGCAGTTTATCTTCCCCAGGGGCAGGCTATGGCTACACCTTC
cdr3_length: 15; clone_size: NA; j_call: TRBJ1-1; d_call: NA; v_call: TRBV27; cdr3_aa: CASRGSPYMNTEAFF; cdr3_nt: TGTGCCAGCAGAGGCAGTCCTTACATGAACACTGAAGCTTTCTTT
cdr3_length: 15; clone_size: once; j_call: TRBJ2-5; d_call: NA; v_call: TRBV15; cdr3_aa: CATSRDPQQQETQYF; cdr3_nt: TGTGCCACCAGCAGAGATCCCCAGCAACAAGAGACCCAGTACTTC
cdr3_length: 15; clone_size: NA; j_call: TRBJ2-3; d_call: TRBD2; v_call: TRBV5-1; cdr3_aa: CASSRQGGREDTQYF; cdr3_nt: TGCGCCAGCAGCCGCCAGGGCGGGAGGGAAGATACGCAGTATTTT
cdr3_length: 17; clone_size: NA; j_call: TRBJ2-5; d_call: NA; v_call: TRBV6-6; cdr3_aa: CASSPWTGGMLQETQYF; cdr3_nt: TGTGCCAGCAGTCCCTGGACAGGCGGGATGTTACAAGAGACCCAGTACTTC
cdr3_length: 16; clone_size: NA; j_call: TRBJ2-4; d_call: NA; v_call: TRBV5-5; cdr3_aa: CASSLEGGWSKNIQYF; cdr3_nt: TGTGCCAGCAGCTTGGAGGGTGGTTGGTCCAAAAACATTCAGTACTTC